This TCR beta chain was obtained from a study of siplizumab effects on memory and regulatory T cells. Study-wide findings and caveats: Naive T cells, seemingly more diverse than memory cells, seemed major alloresponse contributors. Mappable alloreactive CD4+ clones were on average roughly 70% Treg-derived with siplizumab, around 26% in controls.

The CDR3 runs 15 residues. Germline CDR1 is MNHNS and CDR2 is SASEGT. Trimming took 6 bases from V and 2 from J; bases not matched to a gene: 8. This clone was seen only once. Antigen: not known. Measured with immunoSEQ multiplex PCR; TCRdb has only the in-frame clones, and not every one. The sample contains 85,000 to 130,000 clones, approximately 93% of which appear only once. This TCR came from a human donor in good health. Sequencing used Tregs sorted from blood. The chain joins TRBV6-1 to TRBJ2-5, with 8 bases fitting TRBD1. The CDR3 protein is CASRQGGPQQETQYF. The CDR3 DNA reads as TGTGCCAGCAGACAGGGGGGTCCTCAACAAGAGACCCAGTACTTC.